This T cell receptor (beta chain) was sequenced for a study of cytomegalovirus exposure and HLA in healthy donors. Study observations and caveats: Accurate HLA-A and HLA-B prediction from TCR beta sequences was reported for most subjects. The investigators catalogued 150 to 200 TCR beta chains as cytomegalovirus-associated. Presence/absence analyses rested on an assumption that sequencing depth was roughly uniform across donors.

Notes on this clone: Its antigen is not known.

Primers: 60 Vbeta forward and 13 Jbeta reverse. TCRdb keeps only in-frame clones here, not all; method: immunoSEQ multiplex PCR. The repertoire has some 150,000 clones, more than 75% of them found once; the top ten carry 7.7%. Sequenced: PBMCs. This TCR came from a man aged 30 to 39 in good health and CMV-seropositive.

The CDR3 DNA reads TGTGCCAGCAGCTTAGCGCGGGGGGCTTACACTGAAGCTTTCTTT. This codes for CASSLARGAYTEAFF. This chain uses TRBV7-9 with TRBJ1-1; weak D call: TRBD1 (6 bases). V was clipped by 0 bases and J by 3 bases, with 11 bases between them. The CDR3 is 15 amino acids. CDR1 and CDR2 (germline): SEHNR, FQNEAQ (reference sequence).